The present T cell receptor (beta chain) was sequenced within a study of shared clonotypes between healthy human individuals. Clones were read by immunoSEQ multiplex PCR, and TCRdb kept only the in-frame ones, dropping some. The sample includes millions of clones, about 95% of them seen just once. Study-level points and caveats: Relative to memory subsets, naive subsets generally showed larger estimated richness.

With respect to this clone: Its cognate antigen is unknown. Additional DNA sequences in this sample encode the identical CDR3.

As defined, naive CD8 cells were CD45RO-negative and positively selected for CCR7, with terminally differentiated effector memory CD45RA+ cells excluded. Donors were Caucasian adults residing in Nashville, Tennessee, USA. This CDR3 spans 16 amino acids. Germline CDR1 and CDR2: SGHNT and YYREEE (reference sequence). Trimming removed 4 bases from V and 3 bases from J; junction bases left unmatched: 4. The sequenced material came from naive CD8+ T cells sorted from blood. The receptor's source is a man younger than 30 in good health. The J gene is TRBJ2-2, the V gene TRBV5-4, with 12 bases lining up with TRBD1. The CDR3 nucleotides read TGTGCCAGCAGCCTGGGACAGGGGGCCGACACCGGGGAGCTGTTTTTT. Translated: CASSLGQGADTGELFF.